This entry lists 18 T cell receptor beta chains sequenced from one sample in a study of blood T cell repertoires in COVID-19. TCRdb's copy holds only in-frame clones and misses some; the assay was immunoSEQ multiplex PCR. This table has tens of thousands of clones, around 93% appearing once. Source material: peripheral blood. These receptors all stem from a man between 50 and 59 years old with acute or convalescent COVID-19.

V and J are TRBV5-5 and TRBJ1-3; D gene unclear. This CDR3 has 16 residues. Deletions cut 0 bases from V and 0 bases from J, with 10 bases between. Looked up from germline, CDR1 is SGHKS and CDR2 is YYEKEE (reference sequence). CDR3: CASSLEAAASGNTIYF. CDR3 in DNA: TGTGCCAGCAGCTTGGAAGCCGCCGCCTCTGGAAACACCATATATTTT.

V is TRBV5-4 and J is TRBJ1-2; the match to TRBD1 covers 7 bases. The ends lost 4 bases at V and 5 bases at J; junction bases unmatched: 11. The CDR3 extends over 15 amino acids. Germline CDR1 is SGHNT and CDR2 is YYREEE (reference sequence). CDR3 nucleotides: TGTGCCAGCAGCCACCAGTCCCGGGACAGATATGGCTACACCTTC. This translates into CASSHQSRDRYGYTF.

The chain employs TRBV5-5 and TRBJ1-3; D gene ambiguous. This CDR3 region has 11 residues. V lost 4 bases, J lost 9 bases, and 8 bases lay in between. Germline V gene data show CDR1 as SGHKS and CDR2 as YYEKEE (reference sequence). The CDR3 region is CASSPPGTIYF. The CDR3 DNA reads as TGTGCCAGCAGCCCGCCCGGCACCATATATTTT.

CDR3 region: CASSLDLITDTQYF. The CDR3 DNA reads TGCGCCAGCAGCTTGGATCTAATCACAGATACGCAGTATTTT. This chain connects TRBV5-1 to TRBJ2-3; D ambiguous. Germline lookup yields CDR1 SGHRS and CDR2 YFSETQ. The CDR3 is made up of 14 amino acids. V was shortened by 0 bases and J by 2 bases, with 7 bases between the two germline ends. Supplemented by reference TRBV5-1 and TRBJ2-3, the full variable domain reads KAGVTQTPRYLIKTRGQQVTLSCSPISGHRSVSWYQQTPGQGLQFLFEYFSETQRNKGNFPGRFSGRQFSNSRSEMNVSTLELGDSALYLCASSLDLITDTQYFGPGTRLTVL.

The chain carries TRBV5-1 and TRBJ1-6, with D tentatively TRBD1 (6 bases). The CDR3 covers 15 residues. CDR1 is SGHRS and CDR2 is YFSETQ in the germline V gene. Trimming removed 4 bases at V and 5 bases at J, with 13 bases between. The DNA for the CDR3 is TGCGCCAGCAGCCCCCGGGACACGGATAATTCACCCCTCCACTTT. Encoded protein: CASSPRDTDNSPLHF.

J is TRBJ2-1 and V is TRBV4-1; 10 nucleotides match TRBD2. CDR1 is MGHRA, CDR2 YSYEKL, per germline. Losses at the gene ends were 0 bases for V and 4 bases for J; bases not matched to a gene: 6. This CDR3 has 17 amino acids. CDR3 residues: CASSQDPTSGEYNEQFF. The DNA for the CDR3 is TGCGCCAGCAGCCAAGATCCCACTAGCGGGGAATACAATGAGCAGTTCTTC.

This sequence joins TRBV10-3 and TRBJ2-7; 8 nucleotides line up with TRBD1. The CDR3 is made up of 15 amino acids. Germline CDR1 ENHRY, CDR2 SYGVKD. Unmatched junction bases numbered 6, after V lost 3 bases and J lost 2 bases. As DNA, the CDR3 is TGTGCCATCAGTGATGTCACAGGGGGAGCCTACGAGCAGTACTTC. Protein product: CAISDVTGGAYEQYF.

The chain carries TRBV15 and TRBJ2-3; D is possibly TRBD1 (6 bases). The CDR3 contains 16 residues. Trimming took 0 bases from V and 1 from J, leaving 11 bases between them. The germline CDR1 and CDR2 sequences are LNHNV and YYDKDF (reference sequence). Here the CDR3 DNA reads TGTGCCACCAGCAGAGAGATTCCAGGGGGCACAGATACGCAGTATTTT. The encoded protein is CATSREIPGGTDTQYF. Full variable domain (rest looked up from reference TRBV15 and TRBJ2-3): DAMVIQNPRYQVTQFGKPVTLSCSQTLNHNVMYWYQQKSSQAPKLLFHYYDKDFNNEADTPDNFQSRRPNTSFCFLDIRSPGLGDTAMYLCATSREIPGGTDTQYFGPGTRLTVL.

V and J are TRBV9 and TRBJ1-1, with unresolved D. The germline CDR1 and CDR2 sequences are SGDLS and YYNGEE. The CDR3 is 15 amino acids. V dropped 4 bases and J dropped 5 bases, with 18 bases sitting between them. The CDR3 nucleotides read TGTGCCAGCAGCCCATTCCCCGTGGAGGCAACTGAAGCTTTCTTT. Its protein product is CASSPFPVEATEAFF.

The chain is built from TRBV11-3 and TRBJ2-2, with 11 bases aligning to TRBD1. This CDR3 is 15 amino acids long. Trimming at V came to 5 bases and at J to 8 bases, leaving 7 bases not matched to a gene. Germline assignment: CDR1 SGHNT and CDR2 YENEEA. The CDR3 nucleotides read TGTGCCAGCAGCCCGGGACAGGGGGAACGTGGGGAGCTGTTTTTT. This codes for CASSPGQGERGELFF.

The rearrangement links TRBV7-2 to TRBJ2-3; 10 nucleotides align to TRBD2. V trimming: 5 bases; J trimming: 3 bases; junction bases outside the gene matches: 5. Germline V CDR1 and CDR2: SGHTA, FQGNSA. The CDR3 extends over 15 amino acids. The CDR3 DNA reads TGTGCCAGCAGCCCGCTAGCGGGGGTAACAGATACGCAGTATTTT. This codes for CASSPLAGVTDTQYF.

The V call is TRBV30, the J call TRBJ1-2, with TRBD1 as a possible D gene (5 bases). The germline V gene has CDR1 GTSNPN and CDR2 SVGIG (reference sequence). Trimming cost V 0 bases and J 2 bases, with 13 bases left between them. This CDR3 comprises 15 residues. The CDR3 is CAWSVKGPNNYGYTF. The CDR3 region has the DNA TGTGCCTGGAGTGTAAAGGGGCCCAACAACTATGGCTACACCTTC.

This clone appeared a single time. V and J are TRBV3-1 (or the pseudogene TRBV3-2) and TRBJ1-1; no reliable D call. Germline V lookup: CDR1 LGHDT, CDR2 YNNKEL (reference sequence). This CDR3 has 13 residues. V was clipped by 1 base and J by 6 bases, with 9 bases between them. The DNA of the CDR3 is TGTGCCAGCAGCCAAGTCTCTCGAGCTGAAGCTTTCTTT. Protein: CASSQVSRAEAFF.

This chain joins TRBV19 and TRBJ1-5; the D is unclear. The V and J ends lost 3 bases and 4 bases respectively, with 16 bases between them. The CDR3 contains 16 residues. Germline CDR1 is LNHDA and CDR2 is SQIVND (reference sequence). This CDR3 is CASSMGGRGGNQPQHF. As DNA, the CDR3 is TGTGCCAGTAGTATGGGCGGGCGGGGAGGTAATCAGCCCCAGCATTTT. The full variable domain, completed using reference TRBV19 and TRBJ1-5, is DGGITQSPKYLFRKEGQNVTLSCEQNLNHDAMYWYRQDPGQGLRLIYYSQIVNDFQKGDIAEGYSVSREKKESFPLTVTSAQKNPTAFYLCASSMGGRGGNQPQHFGDGTRLSIL.

This clone has more than one count but fewer than ten. The chain employs TRBV7-8 and TRBJ2-7; D unclear. CDR1 is SGHVS and CDR2 is FQNEAQ in the germline V gene. Trimming stripped 1 base from V and 2 bases from J, with 12 bases between. The CDR3 consists of 15 residues. This chain's CDR3 is CASSLVPPATYEQYF. The CDR3 DNA sequence: TGTGCCAGCAGCTTAGTTCCCCCAGCGACCTACGAGCAGTACTTC.

The chain recombines TRBV2 with TRBJ2-3; 13 bases agree with TRBD2. J lost 6 bases, V lost 6 bases, and 6 bases had no gene match. From germline, CDR1 is SNHLY and CDR2 FYNNEI. This CDR3 spans 15 amino acids. The CDR3: CASRARTSGGDTQYF. The CDR3 DNA is TGTGCCAGCAGGGCCCGGACTAGCGGGGGTGATACGCAGTATTTT.

Details on this clone: The junction departs from the called germline gene at one end, perhaps through a read error. The rearrangement links TRBV6-5 to TRBJ1-4; no clear D. The CDR3 consists of 12 residues. Germline-derived CDR1 and CDR2 are MNHEY and SVGAGI. CDR3 nucleotides: TGTGCCAGCAGTACCCACACGTCCCGAACCTTATTT. It is translated as CASSTHTSRTLF.

This rearrangement joins TRBV5-5 to TRBJ2-7; 7 nucleotides match TRBD1. The V gene's germline CDR1 is SGHKS and CDR2 YYEKEE (reference sequence). The CDR3 extends over 15 amino acids. Unmatched junction bases numbered 10, after V lost 4 bases and J lost 3 bases. The CDR3 protein is CASSRDGTEFYEQYF. CDR3 sequence (DNA): TGTGCCAGCAGCCGCGACGGGACAGAGTTCTACGAGCAGTACTTC. Full variable domain (outside the CDR3, taken from reference TRBV5-5 and TRBJ2-7): DAGVTQSPTHLIKTRGQQVTLRCSPISGHKSVSWYQQVLGQGPQFIFQYYEKEERGRGNFPDRFSARQFPNYSSELNVNALLLGDSALYLCASSRDGTEFYEQYFGPGTRLTVT.